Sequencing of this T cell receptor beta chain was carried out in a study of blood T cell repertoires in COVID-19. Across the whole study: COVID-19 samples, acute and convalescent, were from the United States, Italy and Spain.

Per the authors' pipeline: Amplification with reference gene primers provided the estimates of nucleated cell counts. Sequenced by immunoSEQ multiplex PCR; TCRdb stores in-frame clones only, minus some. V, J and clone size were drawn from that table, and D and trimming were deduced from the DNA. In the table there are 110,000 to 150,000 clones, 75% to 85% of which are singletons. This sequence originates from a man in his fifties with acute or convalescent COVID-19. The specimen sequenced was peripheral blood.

The DNA of the CDR3 is TGTGCCAGCAGCCAAATGTCTTCGGTCGGGGAGCTGTTTTTT. Protein sequence: CASSQMSSVGELFF. This chain uses TRBV3-1 (or the pseudogene TRBV3-2) with TRBJ2-2; no clear D gene. The V and J ends lost 2 bases and 7 bases respectively, with 11 bases between them. The CDR3 has 14 amino acids. Germline-derived CDR1 and CDR2 are LGHDT and YNNKEL (reference sequence).